This TCR beta chain was recovered during a study of blood T cells in healthy people across ages. General observations from the study: More naive CD4+ cells and higher diversity marked long-lived donors relative to aged donors.

On this clonotype itself: Its specificity is unknown.

The authors ran a second PCR of roughly 6 to 12 cycles using a sample-barcoded 5' primer and a J-beta primer mix. The authors tagged each cDNA molecule using a template-switch adaptor with 12 random nucleotides. The yield of each sample was at least 2.5 million CDR3-containing paired-end reads. TCRdb fed the 5' RACE reads into MiXCR, producing one record per CDR3 protein. Here the sample spans under 950,000 distinct CDR3 sequences, about a fifth being singletons. V gave up 5 bases and J gave up 10 bases, with 9 bases separating them. The CDR3 runs to 12 residues. Sequencing was performed on blood. The chain combines TRBV12-3 or TRBV12-4 with TRBJ1-6; no firm D call. This receptor was obtained from a man aged 70-80 years in good health. The CDR3 bases are TGTGCCAGCAGTGCGGCGGGATCACCCCTCCACTTT. It yields the protein CASSAAGSPLHF.